The source of this T cell receptor beta chain is a study of human T cells and chemical hapten exposure (dated by TCRdb to the early 2020s). Context from the whole study: For sensitization, 2% DPC in acetone was applied to a roughly 2 cm by roughly 2 cm area of upper inner arm skin. Patch testing was done on the upper back using Finn chambers containing 0.01% DPC, and results were scored after 6 days according to International Contact Dermatitis Research Group standards. Blood samples were taken from patients before sensitization (week 0) and then at 2, 6 and about 24 weeks after DPC sensitization. Most of the patients in the cohort were female, and the cohort covered alopecia areata with under or over 50% scalp involvement, alopecia totalis and alopecia universalis. Patients additionally received weekly therapeutic DPC doses to the scalp throughout the roughly 24-week study period. Some 29 alopecia patients provided blood for TCR sequencing at one to four time points (pre-sensitization, 2, 6 and 24 weeks). This study followed changes in the peripheral blood TCR repertoire in vivo during primary and secondary sensitization of alopecia patients to the hapten diphenylcyclopropenone (DPC). Libraries were pooled for sequencing, and variation in per-sample TCR yields was attributed mainly to small differences in library volumes within the pool.

The CDR3, from cysteine to phenylalanine, totals 16 residues. Of all the DNA, just the CDR3 is kept, 48 bases in frame from base 1. Trimming at the junction amounts to 5 bases on V and 4 bases on J, and the germline ends lie 15 bases apart. Based on the germline V gene (reference sequence), the CDR1 and CDR2 sequences are MNHNY and SVGAGI. The library was generated by RACE. For sequencing, a NextSeq 500 was employed. During library preparation, unique molecular identifiers were attached to individual cDNA molecules so that TCRs could be counted in a quantitative, reproducible way. Each blood RNA sample was used to sequence both TCR alpha and TCR beta chains. In the paper's pipeline: The median number of TCRs per sample was roughly 100,000, ranging from about 23,224 to 690,600. V, J and CDR3 annotation of the TCR reads was carried out using the Decombinator software suite. For PS versus PT1 abundance plots, all samples were subsampled to the same number of TCRs (28,000). Expanded TCRs were defined as absent before sensitization and observed at least eight times at the 2-week time point. TCRdb reprocessing: public reads trimmed at Q25 with fastp, clones called with MiXCR, in-frame beta chains kept. Every entry covers one CDR3 protein and lists the most common genes and DNA from its rows. Here the V and J calls rest on TCRdb's processing, not on the authors' analysis. This sample is represented by fewer than 200,000 distinct CDR3 sequences; under 25% of them were singletons. 6.7% of the sample is held by the ten biggest clonotypes.

Study-level results and caveats: DPC sensitization did not change how many TCRs were above 1 in 1000 frequency, and no evidence was found of alterations in global repertoire structure. After repeated subsampling, changes were observed in the strength of the expansion versus patch-test correlation and in the threshold at which the correlation became significant. Expanded TCRs formed significantly more large CDR3 similarity clusters than pre-sensitization or healthy control sets, consistent with antigen-driven responses. All patients had alopecia, a presumed autoimmune disease, so their immune response might differ from that of healthy individuals. Patch test score was positively correlated with the number of PT1 expanded TCRs, with significance at thresholds 8, 16 and 32 but not at 4.

This clonotype appeared a few times. Its antigen is still unknown. No per-base quality is available; no much larger clone lies one base away. According to the study, the label for this sample's time point signals: patch test 1, 2 weeks after DPC sensitization. The treatment or condition label on this specimen signifies: therapeutic diphenylcyclopropenone sensitization with weekly scalp DPC. At every patch-test visit, the blood draw took place before the patch test was put on. Patients were considered eligible if aged 18 to 70, diagnosed with alopecia and deemed suitable for DPC therapy, and patients were excluded if pregnant. Total RNA was extracted from unfractionated whole blood collected in Tempus Blood RNA tubes.

This chain is built from TRBV6-6 and TRBJ1-6, and the D gene may be TRBD1, 6 bases matching. Sequenced material: whole blood, taken in connection with sensitization to the hapten diphenylcyclopropenone (DPC). The clonotype comes from a woman in her 50s with alopecia areata. Some clones in this sample may be carry-over from other donors' samples. The DNA sequence is as follows: TGTGCCAGCAGTCCTGCGGGACAAACTTATAATTCACCCCTCCACTTT. It specifies CASSPAGQTYNSPLHF.